This T cell receptor (beta chain) was sequenced for a study of T cell repertoires in cytomegalovirus infection. Overall study: Matching HLA type and CMV infection were both indicated by public TCR beta signatures.

This clonotype was found once. Its antigen is currently unknown. A single base separates this from a much larger clone, so it may be a read error. Germline V gives CDR1 SGHVS, CDR2 FNYEAQ. This CDR3 is built from 14 residues. The V end lost 1 base, the J end lost 2 bases, and 9 bases lay between the germline ends. One entry per CDR3 protein results from TCRdb running MiXCR on the reads. The profile shows hundreds of thousands of distinct CDR3 sequences, around 31% of them singletons. General study results and limits: Totalled public TCR beta family frequency picked out people who carried CMV plus the relevant HLA.

The chain carries TRBV7-6 and TRBJ2-7; the D gene is possibly TRBD1 (5 bases). The starting material was cultured CD8+ T cells from PBMCs, obtained from culture after CMV antigen stimulation. The TCR originated in a human donor in good health (CMV status not recorded). Some clones in this sample may be carry-over from other donors' samples. The CDR3 reads CASSLETAPYEQYF. In DNA, the CDR3 is TGTGCCAGCAGCTTAGAGACAGCGCCCTACGAGCAGTACTTC.